This entry concerns a single TCR beta chain. Ten or more counts support this clonotype. Its antigen remains undetermined. Base qualities are missing; no much larger clone stands one base away. TCRdb names Illumina NovaSeq 6000 as the instrument used. Using 5'RACE with constant-segment primers, TCRalpha and TCRbeta cDNA libraries were constructed, with sample barcodes and unique molecular identifiers added in the process. Trizol reagent was used to extract RNA from every sample. The libraries were amplified in two PCR steps, and the second step added a second sample barcode and Illumina TruSeq adapters. Sequencing of the libraries was done on an Illumina NovaSeq, producing 2 x 150 bp paired-end reads. The published analysis was carried out like this. Demultiplexing of reads and collapsing into UMI-guided consensus sequences were performed with migec v1.2.7. Using mixcr v2.1.11, UMI consensuses were aligned to TRA and TRB V and J templates and then assembled into clonotypes. A clonotype was counted as expanded or contracted only if both edgeR and NoisET called the change significant, with noise models trained on biological replicates. For edgeR calls, a false discovery rate-adjusted p below 0.01 and a log2 fold-change threshold of 1 were applied. PCA with hierarchical clustering of max-normalized trajectories of the 1000 most abundant clonotypes was used as exploratory dynamics analysis. Separately sequenced CD4+ and CD8+ repertoires were used to assign the CD4 or CD8 phenotype of responding clones. TCRdb reanalyzed the raw reads on its own, using fastp at Q25 for trimming and MiXCR for clone calling, and kept in-frame beta chains. Entries are consolidated by CDR3 protein sequence, retaining the most common genes and DNA. The V and J calls follow TCRdb's processing rather than the paper's. The sample data list tens of thousands of distinct CDR3 sequences, and approximately 7% of these were observed just once. Roughly 0.79% of the sample lies in the top ten.

PBMCs were isolated by Ficoll-Paque density gradient centrifugation. The germline V end is reduced by 4 bases and the J end by 6 bases; junction bases left unmatched: 11. Via the germline V gene, CDR1 is SQVTM and CDR2 ANQGSEA. The CDR3 has 15 amino acids, counting the end cysteine and phenylalanine. Kept here is only the CDR3 DNA, which spans 45 bases and is read in frame from base 1. This sample is part of a study of T-cell memory formation after mild COVID-19 (dated by TCRdb to the early 2020s). For the wider study: TCR sequence clusters from the two donors were largely donor specific. Longitudinal TCRalpha and TCRbeta repertoire sequencing tracked T-cell clones expanding and contracting after mild COVID-19 in a couple of donors. The cohort comprised two young, previously healthy adult volunteers, one female and one male.

Overall study outcomes, separate from this receptor: Balanced CD4/CD8 phenotypes were observed for clones contracting from day 15 to 85, whereas a bias towards CD4+ was observed for a second wave of clones expanding from day 15 to 37. The study covered only two mild cases, and larger cohorts including severe cases with pre-infection samples were considered necessary. Some responding clones were found in pre-infection memory, which suggests that pre-existing cross-reactive memory T cells took part in the SARS-CoV-2 response. The second-wave clones that peaked on day 37 were not confirmed to be SARS-CoV-2 specific. Contracting CD4+ clones were found mainly in CM and EM memory subsets, while CD8+ clones were enriched in EMRA.

The sequence is built from TRBV29-1 and TRBJ2-1, and TRBD1 matches 8 of the central bases. Source material: PBMCs or a T cell subset sorted from them (not recorded which). The clonotype comes from an adult who had mild COVID-19 (a few samples of this study predate the infection). The sample titles of this study are shuffled in the database, so cell type and time point are left out. The DNA is as follows: TGCAGCGTTGTCGCAGGGGGCATCGTGGGCAATGAGCAGTTCTTC. Its translation is CSVVAGGIVGNEQFF.